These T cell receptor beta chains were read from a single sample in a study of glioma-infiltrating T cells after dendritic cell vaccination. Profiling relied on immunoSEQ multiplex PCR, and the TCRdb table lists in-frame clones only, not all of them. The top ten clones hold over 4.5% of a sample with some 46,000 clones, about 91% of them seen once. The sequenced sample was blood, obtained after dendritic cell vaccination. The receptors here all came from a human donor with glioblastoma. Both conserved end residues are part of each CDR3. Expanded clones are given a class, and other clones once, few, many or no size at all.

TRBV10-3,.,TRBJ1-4,CASRDTGMNEKLFF
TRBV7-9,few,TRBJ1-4,CASSLGGDRKLFF
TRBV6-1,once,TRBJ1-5,CASSEPIQGYNQPQHF
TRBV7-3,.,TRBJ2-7,CASSASGGTGYEQYF
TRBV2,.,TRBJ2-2,CASRRLAGATGELFF
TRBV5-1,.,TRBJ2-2,CASSPTGNTGELFF
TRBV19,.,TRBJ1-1,CASIPKFVRRNTEAFF
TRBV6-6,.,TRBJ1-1,CASSYSGGAWTEAFF
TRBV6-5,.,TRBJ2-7,CASSSGTRVSYEQYF
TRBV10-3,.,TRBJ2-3,CAINSGSTDTQYF
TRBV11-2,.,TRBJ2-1,CASSFQGEQFF
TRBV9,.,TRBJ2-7,CASSVDVSGRSEQYF
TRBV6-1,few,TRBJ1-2,CASMSTGTNYGYTF
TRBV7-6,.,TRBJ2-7,CASSLEEGFSYEQYF
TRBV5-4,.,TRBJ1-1,CASSPAGTGLTEAFF
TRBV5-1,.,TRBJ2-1,CASRVAQSYNEQFF
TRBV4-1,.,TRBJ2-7,CASSQDSSPWYEQYF
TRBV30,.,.,CAWTPGRSAAVSYEQYF
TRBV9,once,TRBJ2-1,CASQSLSSYNEQFF
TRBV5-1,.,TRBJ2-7,CASSFTGGGSYEQYF
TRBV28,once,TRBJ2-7,CASRKTGEIYEQYF
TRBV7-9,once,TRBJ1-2,CASSRIDSPDYGYTF
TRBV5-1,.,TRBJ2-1,CASSPPGLASNEQFF
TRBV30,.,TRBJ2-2,CAWSSSHYGELFF
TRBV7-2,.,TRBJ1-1,CASSPRGTEAFF